This is a list of T cell receptor beta chains from one sample in a study of blood T cell repertoires in COVID-19. Sequencing used immunoSEQ multiplex PCR; TCRdb keeps in-frame clones, though not all of them. The sample holds 150,000 to 200,000 clones; about four fifths are singletons and the top ten take 11%. Sequenced: peripheral blood. These receptors were taken from a woman between 40 and 50 years old with COVID-19, enrolled during active disease. Both conserved end residues are part of each CDR3. D genes are given only for firm matches. Clone size is given for some rows only: seen once, a few or many times, or a class if the clone is expanded.

d_call	clone_size	j_call	v_call	cdr3_aa	cdr3_nt
TRBD1	.	TRBJ2-2	TRBV18	CASSPGQAKLNTGELFF	TGTGCCAGCTCACCGGGACAGGCAAAATTGAACACCGGGGAGCTGTTTTTT
.	.	TRBJ2-2	TRBV14	CASSLTYTALYTGELFF	TGTGCCAGCAGCCTGACATACACCGCCTTGTACACCGGGGAGCTGTTTTTT
.	once	TRBJ1-6	TRBV28	CASSPINSPLHF	TGTGCCAGCAGTCCTATTAATTCACCCCTCCACTTT
TRBD2	.	TRBJ2-1	TRBV27	CASSPRLAGEIDEQFF	TGTGCCAGCAGTCCTCGTCTAGCGGGAGAGATTGATGAGCAGTTCTTC
.	.	TRBJ1-2	TRBV2	CASSVVADYGYTF	TGTGCCAGCAGTGTTGTGGCGGACTATGGCTACACCTTC
TRBD2	few	TRBJ2-3	TRBV6-1	CASSEMGERGGLGDTQYF	TGTGCCAGCAGTGAAATGGGAGAGCGGGGGGGCCTCGGGGATACGCAGTATTTT
TRBD1	.	TRBJ1-5	TRBV24-1	CATPAGQLSNQPQHF	TGTGCCACGCCTGCGGGACAGCTTAGCAATCAGCCCCAGCATTTT
TRBD2	.	TRBJ2-1	TRBV19	CASSTSGTSGIRNEQFF	TGTGCCAGTAGTACCTCCGGGACTAGCGGGATTCGGAATGAGCAGTTCTTC
TRBD1	.	TRBJ1-6	TRBV7-8	CASSLRQGSPLHF	TGTGCCAGCAGCCTACGACAGGGATCACCCCTCCACTTT
TRBD2	once	TRBJ2-2	TRBV7-9	CASSLGFSSGAGELFF	TGTGCCAGCAGCTTAGGGTTCTCTAGCGGGGCCGGGGAGCTGTTTTTT
.	.	TRBJ2-6	TRBV10-3	CAISDQGHSGANVLTF	TGTGCCATCAGTGATCAGGGACACTCTGGGGCCAACGTCCTGACTTTC
TRBD1	.	TRBJ1-2	TRBV2	CASRITGGDGYTF	TGTGCCAGCAGAATCACAGGGGGCGATGGCTACACCTTC
.	once	TRBJ1-1	TRBV7-8	CASSLTGVNTEAFF	TGTGCCAGCAGCCTGACAGGCGTGAACACTGAAGCTTTCTTT
TRBD1	.	TRBJ2-2	TRBV5-4	CASSLGEDRAQANTGELFF	TGTGCCAGCAGCTTAGGTGAGGACAGGGCCCAAGCGAACACCGGGGAGCTGTTTTTT
TRBD1	once	TRBJ2-5	TRBV10-3	CAIRGTEFQETQYF	TGTGCCATCAGGGGGACAGAGTTTCAAGAGACCCAGTACTTC